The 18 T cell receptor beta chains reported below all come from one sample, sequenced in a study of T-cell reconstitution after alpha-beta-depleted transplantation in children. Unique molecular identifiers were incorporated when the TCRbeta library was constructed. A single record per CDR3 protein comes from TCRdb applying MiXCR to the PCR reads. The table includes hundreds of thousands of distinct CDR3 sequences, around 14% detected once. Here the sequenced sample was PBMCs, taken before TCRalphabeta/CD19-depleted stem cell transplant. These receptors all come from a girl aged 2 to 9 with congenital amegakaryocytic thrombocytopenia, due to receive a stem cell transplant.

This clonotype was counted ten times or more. The CDR3 bases are TGTGCCAGCAGTTACTCTATTAAGGGTTCATCACCCCTCCACTTT. Its translation: CASSYSIKGSSPLHF. This chain uses TRBV6-5 with TRBJ1-6; unclear D gene. Germline assignment: CDR1 MNHEY and CDR2 SVGAGI. The CDR3 runs to 15 residues. The V and J ends lost 0 bases and 10 bases respectively, with 13 bases between them.

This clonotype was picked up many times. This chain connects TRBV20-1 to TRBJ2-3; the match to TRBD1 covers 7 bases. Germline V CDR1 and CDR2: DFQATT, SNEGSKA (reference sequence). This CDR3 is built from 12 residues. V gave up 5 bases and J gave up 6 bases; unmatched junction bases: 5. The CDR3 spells CSAEGTADTQYF. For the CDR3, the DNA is TGCAGTGCTGAGGGGACAGCCGATACGCAGTATTTT.

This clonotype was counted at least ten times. The CDR3 DNA sequence: TGTGCCAGCAGCTTAGCGGGTGGGGATACGCAGTATTTT. This encodes CASSLAGGDTQYF. This chain connects TRBV7-6 to TRBJ2-3, with unresolved D. The CDR3 sequence is 13 residues long. Trimming took off 0 bases at V and 6 bases at J, with 7 bases between the two ends. Germline V gene lookup returns CDR1 SGHVS and CDR2 FNYEAQ.

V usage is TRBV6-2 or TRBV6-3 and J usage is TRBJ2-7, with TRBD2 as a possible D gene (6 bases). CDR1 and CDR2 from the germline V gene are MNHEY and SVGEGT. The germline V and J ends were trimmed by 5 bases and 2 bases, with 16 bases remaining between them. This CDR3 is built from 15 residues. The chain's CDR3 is CASSPLFGGTYEQYF. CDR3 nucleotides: TGTGCCAGCAGTCCCCTCTTTGGGGGGACCTACGAGCAGTACTTC.

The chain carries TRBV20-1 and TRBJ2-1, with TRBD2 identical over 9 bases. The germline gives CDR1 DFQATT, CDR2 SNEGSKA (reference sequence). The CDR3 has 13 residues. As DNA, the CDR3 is TGCAGGGTAGCGGGAGATCCCATCGATGAGCAGTTCTTC. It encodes CRVAGDPIDEQFF.

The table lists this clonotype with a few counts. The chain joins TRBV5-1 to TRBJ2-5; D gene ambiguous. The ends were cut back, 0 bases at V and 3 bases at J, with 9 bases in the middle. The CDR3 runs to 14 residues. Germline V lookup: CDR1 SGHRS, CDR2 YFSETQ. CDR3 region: CASSLESQEETQYF. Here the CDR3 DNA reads TGCGCCAGCAGCTTGGAAAGTCAGGAAGAGACCCAGTACTTC.

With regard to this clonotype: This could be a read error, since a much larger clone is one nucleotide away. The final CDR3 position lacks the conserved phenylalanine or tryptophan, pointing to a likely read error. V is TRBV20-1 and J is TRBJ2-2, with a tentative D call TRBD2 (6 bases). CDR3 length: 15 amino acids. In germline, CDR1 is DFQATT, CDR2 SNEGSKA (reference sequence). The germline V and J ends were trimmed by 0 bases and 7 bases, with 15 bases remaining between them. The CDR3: CSARDGKREIGELFL. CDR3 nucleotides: TGCAGTGCTAGAGATGGGAAACGGGAGATCGGGGAGCTGTTTTTA.

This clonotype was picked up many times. CDR3 DNA: TGTGCCATCAGTGAGTCGGTAAAAGTTCCCTACGAGCAGTACTTC. It translates to CAISESVKVPYEQYF. The genes are TRBV10-3 and TRBJ2-7; D gene uncertain. V lost 0 bases, J lost 2 bases, and 11 bases lay in between. Germline V gene data show CDR1 as ENHRY and CDR2 as SYGVKD. This CDR3 has 15 amino acids.

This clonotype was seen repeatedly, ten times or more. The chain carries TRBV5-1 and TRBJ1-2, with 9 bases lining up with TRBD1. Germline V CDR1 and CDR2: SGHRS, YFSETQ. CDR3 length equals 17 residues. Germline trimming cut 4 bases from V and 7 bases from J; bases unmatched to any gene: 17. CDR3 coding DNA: TGCGCCAGCAGCCCTGATCTATTGGGACAGGGCCCGGGTGGCTACACCTTC. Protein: CASSPDLLGQGPGGYTF.

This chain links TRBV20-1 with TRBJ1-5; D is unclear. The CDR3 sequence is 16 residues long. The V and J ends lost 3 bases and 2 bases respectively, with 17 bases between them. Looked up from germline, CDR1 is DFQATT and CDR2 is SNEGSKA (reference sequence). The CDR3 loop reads CSASEANWLGNQPQHF. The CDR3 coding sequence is TGCAGTGCTAGCGAGGCAAATTGGTTGGGCAATCAGCCCCAGCATTTT.

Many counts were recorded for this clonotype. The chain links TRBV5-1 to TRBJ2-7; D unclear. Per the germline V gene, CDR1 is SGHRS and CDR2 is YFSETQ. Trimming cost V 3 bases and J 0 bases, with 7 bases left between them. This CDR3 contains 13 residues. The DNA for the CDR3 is TGCGCCAGCAGCTCAGGACCCTCCTACGAGCAGTACTTC. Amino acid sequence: CASSSGPSYEQYF.

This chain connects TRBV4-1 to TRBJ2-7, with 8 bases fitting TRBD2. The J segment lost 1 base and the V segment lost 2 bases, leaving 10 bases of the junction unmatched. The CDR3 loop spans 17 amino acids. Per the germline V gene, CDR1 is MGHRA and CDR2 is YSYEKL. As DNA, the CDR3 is TGCGCCAGCAGCCAAATCCCCGGGACTAGTGATTCCTACGAGCAGTACTTC. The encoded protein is CASSQIPGTSDSYEQYF.

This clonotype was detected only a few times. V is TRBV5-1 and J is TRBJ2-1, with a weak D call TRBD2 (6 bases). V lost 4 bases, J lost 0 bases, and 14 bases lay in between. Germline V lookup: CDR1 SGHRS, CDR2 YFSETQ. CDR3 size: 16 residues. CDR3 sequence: CASSTRTGVSYNEQFF. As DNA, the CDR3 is TGCGCCAGCAGCACCCGGACGGGGGTCTCCTACAATGAGCAGTTCTTC.

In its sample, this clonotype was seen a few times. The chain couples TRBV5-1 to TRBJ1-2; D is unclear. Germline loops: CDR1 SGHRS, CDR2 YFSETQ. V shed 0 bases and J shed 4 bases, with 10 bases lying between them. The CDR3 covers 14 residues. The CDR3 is CASSLGRVSYGYTF. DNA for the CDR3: TGCGCCAGCAGCTTGGGGCGGGTTTCCTATGGCTACACCTTC.

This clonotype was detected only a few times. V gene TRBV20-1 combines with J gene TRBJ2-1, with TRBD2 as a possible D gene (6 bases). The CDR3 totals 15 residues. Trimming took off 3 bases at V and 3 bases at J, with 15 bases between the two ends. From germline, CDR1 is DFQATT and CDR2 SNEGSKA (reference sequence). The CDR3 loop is CSASHGVGGYNEQFF. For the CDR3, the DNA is TGCAGTGCTAGTCACGGGGTGGGGGGCTACAATGAGCAGTTCTTC.

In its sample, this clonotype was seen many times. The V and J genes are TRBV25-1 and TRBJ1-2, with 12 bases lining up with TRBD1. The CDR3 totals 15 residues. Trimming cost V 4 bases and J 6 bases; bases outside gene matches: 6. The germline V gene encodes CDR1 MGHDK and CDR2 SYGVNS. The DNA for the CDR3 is TGTGCCAGCAGTGGTCCGCGGGACAGGGGGCATGGCTACACCTTC. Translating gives CASSGPRDRGHGYTF.

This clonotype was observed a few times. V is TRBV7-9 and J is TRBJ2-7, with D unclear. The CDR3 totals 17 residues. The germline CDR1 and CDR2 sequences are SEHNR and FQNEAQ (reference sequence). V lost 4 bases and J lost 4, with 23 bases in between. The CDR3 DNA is TGTGCCAGCAGCTCACAAGGATCCACGACCCATTATTACGAGCAGTACTTC. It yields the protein CASSSQGSTTHYYEQYF.

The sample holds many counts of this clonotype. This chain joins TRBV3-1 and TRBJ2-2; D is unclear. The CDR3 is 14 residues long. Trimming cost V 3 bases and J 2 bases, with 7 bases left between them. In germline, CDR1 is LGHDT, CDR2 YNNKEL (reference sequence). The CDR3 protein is CASSHPTNTGELFF. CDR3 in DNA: TGTGCCAGCAGCCACCCAACAAACACCGGGGAGCTGTTTTTT.